Each of the 21 T cell receptor beta chains below was sequenced from the same sample in a study of early T cells in non-severe SARS-CoV-2 infection. Using its own MiXCR run on the 5' RACE reads, TCRdb lists one record per CDR3 protein. The table shows nearly 55,000 distinct CDR3 sequences, with about 8% occurring only once. The source was whole blood, collected at baseline. The source is an adult who was a healthcare worker with PCR-confirmed SARS-CoV-2 infection or an uninfected control (not recorded which).

This clonotype turned up a few times. CDR3 residues: CASSLRDRKQETQYF. Here the CDR3 DNA reads TGCGCCAGCAGCTTGAGGGACAGGAAACAAGAGACCCAGTACTTC. The V call is TRBV5-1, the J call TRBJ2-5, with 8 nucleotides matching TRBD1. This CDR3 is built from 15 residues. CDR1 is SGHRS, CDR2 YFSETQ, per germline. V dropped 1 base and J dropped 2; count of bases not matched to a gene: 4. Based on the CDR3 plus reference TRBV5-1 and TRBJ2-5, the full variable domain is KAGVTQTPRYLIKTRGQQVTLSCSPISGHRSVSWYQQTPGQGLQFLFEYFSETQRNKGNFPGRFSGRQFSNSRSEMNVSTLELGDSALYLCASSLRDRKQETQYFGPGTRLLVL.

The chain joins TRBV10-3 to TRBJ2-1; 8 bases map to TRBD1. Looked up from germline, CDR1 is ENHRY and CDR2 is SYGVKD. This CDR3 region has 16 residues. Unmatched junction bases numbered 13, after V lost 10 bases and J lost 2 bases. In DNA form, the CDR3 reads TGTGCCACTACGGACAGGGACCAGATCCCCTACAATGAGCAGTTCTTC. Protein product: CATTDRDQIPYNEQFF.

J is TRBJ2-1 and V is TRBV9; D may be TRBD2 (6 bases). This CDR3 contains 19 residues. Deletions cut 0 bases from V and 3 bases from J, with 22 bases between. The germline V gene encodes CDR1 SGDLS and CDR2 YYNGEE. CDR3 in amino acids: CASSVATEGSSRLYNEQFF. The CDR3 nucleotides are TGTGCCAGCAGCGTAGCTACGGAGGGGTCTAGTCGTCTCTACAATGAGCAGTTCTTC.

This chain joins TRBV12-3 or TRBV12-4 and TRBJ2-1, with 14 bases lining up with TRBD2. Germline trimming cut 5 bases from V and 7 bases from J; bases unmatched to any gene: 7. CDR3 length equals 16 residues. The DNA for the CDR3 is TGTGCCAGCAGTCTTCCCGGGACTAGCGGGAGAAATGAGCAGTTCTTC. Its translation: CASSLPGTSGRNEQFF.

This clonotype came up a few times. J is TRBJ2-1 and V is TRBV29-1; 7 bases match TRBD1. The CDR3 is made up of 14 amino acids. Per germline, CDR1 SQVTM and CDR2 ANQGSEA. V dropped 5 bases and J dropped 10; count of bases not matched to a gene: 14. The CDR3 DNA is TGCAGCGTTAAATCCGGGACAGTAGTAGACGAGCAGTTCTTC. Protein sequence: CSVKSGTVVDEQFF.

This clonotype was picked up many times. CDR3 bases: TGTGCCATCAGTGAGATCAGGTTGGGGACTAGGGTTGTCGAGACCCAGTACTTC. Residues: CAISEIRLGTRVVETQYF. J is TRBJ2-5 and V is TRBV10-3, with TRBD2 matching 8 bases. V lost 2 bases to trimming and J lost 5 bases; unmatched junction nucleotides: 16. This CDR3 has 18 amino acids. In germline, CDR1 is ENHRY, CDR2 SYGVKD.

This clonotype was observed a few times. The rearrangement uses TRBV7-9 and TRBJ2-3; D perhaps matches TRBD2 (6 bases). V lost 5 bases, J lost 5 bases, and 17 bases lay in between. Looked up from germline, CDR1 is SEHNR and CDR2 is FQNEAQ (reference sequence). The CDR3 sequence is 15 residues long. In nucleotides, the CDR3 is TGTGCCAGCAGCGACCTGAAGTACGGGGGAGATACGCAGTATTTT. Translation gives CASSDLKYGGDTQYF.

This rearrangement joins TRBV6-2 or TRBV6-3 to TRBJ2-7, with D unresolved. The CDR3 extends over 11 amino acids. Deletions cut 7 bases from V and 0 bases from J, with 4 bases between. Germline V gives CDR1 MNHEY, CDR2 SVGEGT. The CDR3 reads CASKHSYEQYF. In DNA form, the CDR3 reads TGTGCCAGCAAACACTCCTACGAGCAGTACTTC.

In nucleotides, the CDR3 is TGCAGCGTTGAAGATATGCGGACTAGCGGGGGAACAGATACGCAGTATTTT. Translation gives CSVEDMRTSGGTDTQYF. The gene calls are TRBV29-1 and TRBJ2-3, with 13 positions matching TRBD2. Per germline, CDR1 SQVTM and CDR2 ANQGSEA. Trimming removed 0 bases from V and 3 bases from J; junction bases left unmatched: 6. This CDR3 is 17 amino acids long.

This clonotype was seen more than once but under ten times. This rearrangement joins TRBV28 to TRBJ2-2; maybe TRBD2 (6 bases). Trimming stripped 4 bases from V and 2 bases from J, with 29 bases between. The CDR3 spans 21 residues. CDR1 MDHEN and CDR2 SYDVKM come from the germline V gene. CDR3 sequence reads: CASSWGVIINWGNPNTGELFF. CDR3 nucleotide sequence: TGTGCCAGCAGTTGGGGGGTCATCATTAACTGGGGGAACCCCAACACCGGGGAGCTGTTTTTT.

This clonotype was detected a few times. The V gene is TRBV28, the J gene TRBJ2-7; the D is unclear. The CDR3 runs to 14 residues. The germline CDR1 and CDR2 sequences are MDHEN and SYDVKM. V gave up 3 bases and J gave up 3 bases, with 12 bases separating them. CDR3 sequence (DNA): TGTGCCAGCAGTTTTGAAGAGGACCTCTACGAGCAGTACTTC. Translated, it gives CASSFEEDLYEQYF.

This chain joins TRBV20-1 and TRBJ2-7; tentatively, D is TRBD1 (6 bases). Trimming removed 5 bases at V and 4 bases at J, with 21 bases between. The CDR3 runs to 15 residues. CDR1 is DFQATT, CDR2 SNEGSKA, per germline (reference sequence). The CDR3 coding sequence is TGCAGTGCTGTCCGGACAGCGGACATATGGTACGAGCAGTACTTC. This encodes CSAVRTADIWYEQYF.

This clonotype was counted only a few times. This chain uses TRBV7-9 with TRBJ2-1; D not certain. Deletions cut 5 bases from V and 5 bases from J, with 7 bases between. From germline, CDR1 is SEHNR and CDR2 FQNEAQ (reference sequence). The CDR3 covers 12 residues. As DNA, the CDR3 is TGTGCCAGCAGCCCAGAGCACAATGAGCAGTTCTTC. Amino acids: CASSPEHNEQFF.

In this sample, this clonotype turned up many times. The chain couples TRBV12-3 or TRBV12-4 to TRBJ1-3; perhaps TRBD1 as D (6 bases). Trimming removed 1 base from V and 8 bases from J, with 15 bases in between. The CDR3 spans 15 residues. Here the CDR3 DNA reads TGTGCCAGCAGTTTAGATGGCGGGGGCCTATACACCATATATTTT. This codes for CASSLDGGGLYTIYF.

There are a few counts of this clonotype. The chain joins TRBV7-9 to TRBJ1-4; no clear D gene. The V end lost 10 bases, the J end lost 7 bases, and 16 bases lay between the germline ends. This CDR3 has 13 residues. Germline values: CDR1 SEHNR, CDR2 FQNEAQ (reference sequence). CDR3 in DNA: TGTGCCACCTGGACGGCTGCTGCTGAAAAACTGTTTTTT. It encodes CATWTAAAEKLFF.

There are a few counts of this clonotype. This chain links TRBV7-6 with TRBJ1-3; D is uncertain. The CDR3 consists of 15 residues. V was cut by 0 bases and J by 5 bases, with 11 bases left in between. The V gene's germline CDR1 is SGHVS and CDR2 FNYEAQ. The CDR3 here is CASSLAPWGRNTIYF. DNA of the CDR3: TGTGCCAGCAGCTTAGCTCCTTGGGGTAGAAACACCATATATTTT.

This clonotype was counted between two and nine times. The chain employs TRBV27 and TRBJ2-5; TRBD2 agrees at 11 bases. Looked up from germline, CDR1 is MNHEY and CDR2 is SMNVEV (reference sequence). This CDR3 has 15 amino acids. The V and J ends lost 5 bases and 1 base, in that order; junction bases with no gene match: 3. The CDR3, as DNA: TGTGCCAGCAGTCCGGGACTAGCGGTCCAAGAGACCCAGTACTTC. As protein: CASSPGLAVQETQYF.

The chain couples TRBV7-2 to TRBJ2-3; D not resolved. V lost 1 base to trimming and J lost 5 bases, with 13 bases between them. Germline CDR1 and CDR2: SGHTA and FQGNSA. The CDR3 is made up of 15 amino acids. CDR3 DNA: TGTGCCAGCAGCTTAGAGCTGGGGAAACTAGATACGCAGTATTTT. This gives the protein CASSLELGKLDTQYF.

CDR3 nucleotides: TGTGCCAGCAGGCCCCTTAGCGGGCTGGGGCAAGAGACCCAGTACTTC. This sequence encodes CASRPLSGLGQETQYF. V gene TRBV2 combines with J gene TRBJ2-5; 7 nucleotides line up with TRBD2. Germline CDR1 reads SNHLY; CDR2 reads FYNNEI. J gave up 2 bases and V 6 bases, and 12 bases lay outside the gene matches. The CDR3 is made up of 16 amino acids.

This clonotype was counted a few times. The chain joins TRBV28 to TRBJ2-5; D is undetermined. Germline values: CDR1 MDHEN, CDR2 SYDVKM. The CDR3 runs 11 residues. V was shortened by 4 bases and J by 5 bases, with 5 bases between the two germline ends. Here the CDR3 reads CASSYRETQYF. In DNA form, the CDR3 reads TGTGCCAGCAGTTACCGGGAGACCCAGTACTTC.

This clonotype was detected only once. This may arise from a read error, as a much more abundant clone is one base away. The chain has TRBV5-4 and TRBJ2-3; the D is unclear. This CDR3 comprises 13 residues. Germline V gene lookup returns CDR1 SGHNT and CDR2 YYREEE (reference sequence). CDR3 DNA: TGTGCCAGCTGCTTGGCGATCACAGATACGCAGTATTTT. Its translation: CASCLAITDTQYF.